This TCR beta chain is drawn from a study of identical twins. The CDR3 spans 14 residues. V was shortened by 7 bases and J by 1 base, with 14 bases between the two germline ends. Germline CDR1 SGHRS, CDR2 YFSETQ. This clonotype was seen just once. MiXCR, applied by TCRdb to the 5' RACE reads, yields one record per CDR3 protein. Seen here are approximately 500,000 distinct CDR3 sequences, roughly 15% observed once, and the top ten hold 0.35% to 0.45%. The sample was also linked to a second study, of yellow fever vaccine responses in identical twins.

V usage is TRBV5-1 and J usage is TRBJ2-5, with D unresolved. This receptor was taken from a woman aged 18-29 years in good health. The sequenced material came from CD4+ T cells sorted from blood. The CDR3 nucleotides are TGCGCCAGCGCTATGCGAGGCAGCCAAGAGACCCAGTACTTC. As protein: CASAMRGSQETQYF.